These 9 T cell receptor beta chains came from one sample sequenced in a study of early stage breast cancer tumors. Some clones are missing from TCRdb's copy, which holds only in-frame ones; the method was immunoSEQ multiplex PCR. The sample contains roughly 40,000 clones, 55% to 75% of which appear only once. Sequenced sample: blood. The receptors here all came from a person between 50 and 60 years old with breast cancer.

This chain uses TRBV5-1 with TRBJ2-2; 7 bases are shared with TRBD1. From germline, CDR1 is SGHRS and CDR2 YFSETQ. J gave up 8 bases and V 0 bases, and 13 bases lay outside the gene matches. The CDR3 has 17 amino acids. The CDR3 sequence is CASSLAPLTGTGGELFF. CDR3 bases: TGCGCCAGCAGCTTGGCCCCGCTGACAGGGACGGGAGGGGAGCTGTTTTTT.

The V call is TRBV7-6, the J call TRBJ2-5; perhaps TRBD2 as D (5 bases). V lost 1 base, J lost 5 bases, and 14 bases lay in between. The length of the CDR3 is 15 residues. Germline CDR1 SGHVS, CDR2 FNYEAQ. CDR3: CASSLVRGLGETQYF. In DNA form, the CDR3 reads TGTGCCAGCAGCTTAGTACGGGGATTGGGGGAGACCCAGTACTTC.

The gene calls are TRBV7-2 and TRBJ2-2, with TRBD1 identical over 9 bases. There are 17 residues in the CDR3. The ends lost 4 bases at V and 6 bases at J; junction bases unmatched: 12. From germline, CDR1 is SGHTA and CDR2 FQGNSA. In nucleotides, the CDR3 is TGTGCCAGCAGCTGGAGGCCCCGGGACAGGGTTCCCGGGGAGCTGTTTTTT. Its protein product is CASSWRPRDRVPGELFF.

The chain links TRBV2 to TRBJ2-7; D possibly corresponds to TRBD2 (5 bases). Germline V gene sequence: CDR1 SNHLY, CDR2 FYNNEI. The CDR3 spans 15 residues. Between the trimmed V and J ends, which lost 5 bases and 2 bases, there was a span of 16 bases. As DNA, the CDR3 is TGTGCCAGCAGTACCGAAATACGGGAAACCTACGAGCAGTACTTC. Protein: CASSTEIRETYEQYF.

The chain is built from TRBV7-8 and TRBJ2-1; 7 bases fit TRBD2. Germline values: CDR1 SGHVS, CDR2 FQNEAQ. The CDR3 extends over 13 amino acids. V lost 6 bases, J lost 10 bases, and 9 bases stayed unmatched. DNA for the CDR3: TGTGCCAGCAGACCCCCCTTAGCGGGCGAGCAGTTCTTC. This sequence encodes CASRPPLAGEQFF.

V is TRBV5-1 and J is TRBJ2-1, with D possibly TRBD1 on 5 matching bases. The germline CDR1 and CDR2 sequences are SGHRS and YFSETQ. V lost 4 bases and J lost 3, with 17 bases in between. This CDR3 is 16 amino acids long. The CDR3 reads CASSLIGDNLYNEQFF. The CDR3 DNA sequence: TGCGCCAGCAGCCTTATAGGGGATAACCTCTACAATGAGCAGTTCTTC.

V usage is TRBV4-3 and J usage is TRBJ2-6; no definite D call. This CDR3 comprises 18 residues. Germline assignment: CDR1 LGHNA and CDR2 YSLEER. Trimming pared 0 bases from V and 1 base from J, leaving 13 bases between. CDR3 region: CASSQESPILSGANVLTF. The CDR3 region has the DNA TGCGCCAGCAGCCAAGAGTCCCCTATTTTATCTGGGGCCAACGTCCTGACTTTC.

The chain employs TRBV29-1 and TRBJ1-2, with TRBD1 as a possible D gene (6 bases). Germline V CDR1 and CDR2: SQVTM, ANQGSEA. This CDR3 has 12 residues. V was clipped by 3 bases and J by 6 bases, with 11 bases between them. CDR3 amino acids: CSVERGGDGYTF. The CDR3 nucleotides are TGCAGCGTTGAGAGGGGGGGGGATGGCTACACCTTC.

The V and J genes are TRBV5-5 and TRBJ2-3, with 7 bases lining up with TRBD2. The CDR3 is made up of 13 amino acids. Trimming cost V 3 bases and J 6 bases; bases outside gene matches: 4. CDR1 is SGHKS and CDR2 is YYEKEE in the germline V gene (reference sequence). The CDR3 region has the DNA TGTGCCAGCAGCTGGGCAGCGGGGGATACGCAGTATTTT. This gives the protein CASSWAAGDTQYF.